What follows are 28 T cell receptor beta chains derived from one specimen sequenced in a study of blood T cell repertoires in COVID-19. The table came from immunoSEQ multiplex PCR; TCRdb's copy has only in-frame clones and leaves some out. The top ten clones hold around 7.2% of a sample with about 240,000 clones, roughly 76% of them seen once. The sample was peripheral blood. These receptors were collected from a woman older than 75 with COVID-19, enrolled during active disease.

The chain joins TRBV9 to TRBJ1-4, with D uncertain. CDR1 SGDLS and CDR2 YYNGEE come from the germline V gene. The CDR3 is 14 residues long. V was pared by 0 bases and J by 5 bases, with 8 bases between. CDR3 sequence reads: CASSVDGRNEKLFF. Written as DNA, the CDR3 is TGTGCCAGCAGCGTAGATGGGCGCAATGAAAAACTGTTTTTT.

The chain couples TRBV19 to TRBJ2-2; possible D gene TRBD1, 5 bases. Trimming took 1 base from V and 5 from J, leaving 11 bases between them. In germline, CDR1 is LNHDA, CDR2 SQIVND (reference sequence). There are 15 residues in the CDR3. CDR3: CASSIVGRVTGELFF. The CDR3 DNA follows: TGTGCCAGTAGTATAGTGGGCAGGGTGACCGGGGAGCTGTTTTTT.

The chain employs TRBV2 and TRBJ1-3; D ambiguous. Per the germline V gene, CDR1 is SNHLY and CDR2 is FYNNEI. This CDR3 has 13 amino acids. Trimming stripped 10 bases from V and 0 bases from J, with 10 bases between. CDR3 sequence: CAIERDSGNTIYF. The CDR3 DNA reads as TGTGCCATCGAGAGGGACTCTGGAAACACCATATATTTT.

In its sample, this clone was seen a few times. CDR3 loop: CASSRYQTGLGTEAFF. CDR3 sequence (DNA): TGCGCCAGCAGCAGATACCAGACAGGGCTGGGCACTGAAGCTTTCTTT. This rearrangement joins TRBV5-1 to TRBJ1-1, with 7 bases identical to TRBD1. Per germline, CDR1 SGHRS and CDR2 YFSETQ. This CDR3 spans 16 amino acids. Trimming at V came to 4 bases and at J to 4 bases, leaving 13 bases not matched to a gene.

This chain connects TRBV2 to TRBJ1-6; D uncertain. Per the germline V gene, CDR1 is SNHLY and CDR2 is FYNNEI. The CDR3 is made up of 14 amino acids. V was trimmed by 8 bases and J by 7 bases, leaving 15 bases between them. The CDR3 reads CASGRVGLNSPLHF. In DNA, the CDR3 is TGTGCCAGCGGGAGGGTGGGCTTGAATTCACCCCTCCACTTT.

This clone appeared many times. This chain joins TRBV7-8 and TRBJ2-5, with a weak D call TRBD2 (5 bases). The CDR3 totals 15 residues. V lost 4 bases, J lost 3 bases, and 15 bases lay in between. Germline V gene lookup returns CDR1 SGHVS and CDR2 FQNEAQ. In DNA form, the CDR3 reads TGTGCCAGCAGCTCATCCCGGGGTTACGAAGAGACCCAGTACTTC. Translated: CASSSSRGYEETQYF.

CDR3 sequence reads: CASTNSLEQFF. For the CDR3, the DNA is TGTGCCAGCACTAATAGTCTTGAGCAGTTCTTC. V and J are TRBV12-3 or TRBV12-4 and TRBJ2-1; no definite D call. The CDR3 is 11 residues long. V was trimmed by 7 bases and J by 9 bases, leaving 10 bases between them.

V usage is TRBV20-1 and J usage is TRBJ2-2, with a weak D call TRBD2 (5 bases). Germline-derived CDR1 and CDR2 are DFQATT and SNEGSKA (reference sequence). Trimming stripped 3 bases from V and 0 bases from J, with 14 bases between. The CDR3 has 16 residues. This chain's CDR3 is CSASDHSVANTGELFF. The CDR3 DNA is TGCAGTGCTAGTGATCATAGCGTCGCGAACACCGGGGAGCTGTTTTTT.

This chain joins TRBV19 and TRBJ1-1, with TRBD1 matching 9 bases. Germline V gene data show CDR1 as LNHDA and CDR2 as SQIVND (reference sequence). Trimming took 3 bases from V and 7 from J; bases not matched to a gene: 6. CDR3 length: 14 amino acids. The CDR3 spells CASSITGGIGEAFF. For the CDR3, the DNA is TGTGCCAGTAGTATCACAGGGGGCATCGGTGAAGCTTTCTTT. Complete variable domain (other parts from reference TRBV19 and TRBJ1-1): DGGITQSPKYLFRKEGQNVTLSCEQNLNHDAMYWYRQDPGQGLRLIYYSQIVNDFQKGDIAEGYSVSREKKESFPLTVTSAQKNPTAFYLCASSITGGIGEAFFGQGTRLTVV.

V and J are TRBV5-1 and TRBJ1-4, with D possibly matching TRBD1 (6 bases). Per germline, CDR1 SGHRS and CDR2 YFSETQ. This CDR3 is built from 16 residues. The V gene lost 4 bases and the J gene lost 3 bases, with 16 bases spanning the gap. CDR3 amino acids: CASSPVTGLANEKLFF. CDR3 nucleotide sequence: TGCGCCAGCAGCCCCGTCACAGGGTTGGCTAATGAAAAACTGTTTTTT. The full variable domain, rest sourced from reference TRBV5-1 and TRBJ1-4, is KAGVTQTPRYLIKTRGQQVTLSCSPISGHRSVSWYQQTPGQGLQFLFEYFSETQRNKGNFPGRFSGRQFSNSRSEMNVSTLELGDSALYLCASSPVTGLANEKLFFGSGTQLSVL.

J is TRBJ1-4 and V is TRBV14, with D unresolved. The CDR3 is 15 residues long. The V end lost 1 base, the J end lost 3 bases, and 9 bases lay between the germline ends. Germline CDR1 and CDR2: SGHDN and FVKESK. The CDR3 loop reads CASSQGAKANEKLFF. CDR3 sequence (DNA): TGTGCCAGCAGCCAAGGGGCAAAGGCTAATGAAAAACTGTTTTTT. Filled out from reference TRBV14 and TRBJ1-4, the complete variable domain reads EAGVTQFPSHSVIEKGQTVTLRCDPISGHDNLYWYRRVMGKEIKFLLHFVKESKQDESGMPNNRFLAERTGGTYSTLKVQPAELEDSGVYFCASSQGAKANEKLFFGSGTQLSVL.

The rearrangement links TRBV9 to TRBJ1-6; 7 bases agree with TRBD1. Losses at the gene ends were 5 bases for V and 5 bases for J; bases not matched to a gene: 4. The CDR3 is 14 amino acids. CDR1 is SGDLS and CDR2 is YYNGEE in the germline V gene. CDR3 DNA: TGTGCCAGCAGGCCCGGGACAGATAATTCACCCCTCCACTTT. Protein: CASRPGTDNSPLHF.

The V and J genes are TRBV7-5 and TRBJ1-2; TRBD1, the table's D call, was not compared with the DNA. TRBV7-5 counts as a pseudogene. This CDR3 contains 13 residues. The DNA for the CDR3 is TGTGCCAGAAGCTTAGGGCCCTGGCACGGCTACACCTTC. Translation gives CARSLGPWHGYTF.

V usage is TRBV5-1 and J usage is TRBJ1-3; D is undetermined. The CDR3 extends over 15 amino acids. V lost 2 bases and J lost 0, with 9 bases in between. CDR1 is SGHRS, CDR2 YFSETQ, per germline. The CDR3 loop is CASSLDGSSGNTIYF. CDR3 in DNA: TGCGCCAGCAGCTTAGACGGGAGCTCTGGAAACACCATATATTTT.

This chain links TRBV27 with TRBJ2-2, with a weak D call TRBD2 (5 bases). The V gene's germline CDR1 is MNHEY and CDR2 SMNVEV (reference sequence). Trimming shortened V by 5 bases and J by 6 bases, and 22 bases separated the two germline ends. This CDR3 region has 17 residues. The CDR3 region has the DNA TGTGCCAGCAGTCCCCGCCTTCGGGGATTAAGGTCCGGGGAGCTGTTTTTT. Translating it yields CASSPRLRGLRSGELFF.

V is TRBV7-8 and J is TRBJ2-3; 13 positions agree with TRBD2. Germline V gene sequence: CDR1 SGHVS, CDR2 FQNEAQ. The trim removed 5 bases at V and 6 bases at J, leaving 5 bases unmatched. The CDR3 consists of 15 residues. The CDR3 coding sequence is TGTGCCAGCAGCCGAGGACTAGCGGGAGTTGATACGCAGTATTTT. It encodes CASSRGLAGVDTQYF.

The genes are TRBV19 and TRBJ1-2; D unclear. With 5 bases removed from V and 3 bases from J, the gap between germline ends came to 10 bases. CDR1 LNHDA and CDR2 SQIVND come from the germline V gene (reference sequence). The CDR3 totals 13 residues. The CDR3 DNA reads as TGTGCCAGTAGTGAGTCCGGGGACTATGGCTACACCTTC. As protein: CASSESGDYGYTF.

The DNA of the CDR3 is TGTGCCAGCAGGGACCTGGGGGGGCCGAAGGAGACCCAGTACTTC. Its translation: CASRDLGGPKETQYF. This chain connects TRBV2 to TRBJ2-5, with D perhaps matching TRBD2 (7 bases). V was pared by 6 bases and J by 5 bases, with 19 bases between. The CDR3 sequence is 15 residues long. Germline V CDR1 and CDR2: SNHLY, FYNNEI.

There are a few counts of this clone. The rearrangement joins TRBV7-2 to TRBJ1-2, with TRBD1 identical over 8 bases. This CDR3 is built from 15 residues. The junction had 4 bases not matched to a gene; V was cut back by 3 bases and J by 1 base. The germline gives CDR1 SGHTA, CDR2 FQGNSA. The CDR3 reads CASSFTGGLNYGYTF. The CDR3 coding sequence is TGTGCCAGCAGCTTTACAGGGGGGCTTAACTATGGCTACACCTTC. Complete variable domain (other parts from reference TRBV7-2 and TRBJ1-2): GAGVSQSPSNKVTEKGKDVELRCDPISGHTALYWYRQSLGQGLEFLIYFQGNSAPDKSGLPSDRFSAERTGGSVSTLTIQRTQQEDSAVYLCASSFTGGLNYGYTFGSGTRLTVV.

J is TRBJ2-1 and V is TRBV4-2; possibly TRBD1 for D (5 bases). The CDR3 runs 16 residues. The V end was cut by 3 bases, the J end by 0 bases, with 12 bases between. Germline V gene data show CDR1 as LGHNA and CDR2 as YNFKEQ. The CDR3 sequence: CASSHRRVSSYNEQFF. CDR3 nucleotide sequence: TGTGCCAGCAGCCATCGCAGGGTGAGCTCCTACAATGAGCAGTTCTTC.

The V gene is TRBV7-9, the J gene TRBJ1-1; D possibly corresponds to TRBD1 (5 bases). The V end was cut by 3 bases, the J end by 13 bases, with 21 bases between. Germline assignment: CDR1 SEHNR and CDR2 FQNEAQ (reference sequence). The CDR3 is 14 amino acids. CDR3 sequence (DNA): TGTGCCAGCAGCTTGGGTACAGTGGCTCCGGGGGGTTTCTTT. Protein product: CASSLGTVAPGGFF.

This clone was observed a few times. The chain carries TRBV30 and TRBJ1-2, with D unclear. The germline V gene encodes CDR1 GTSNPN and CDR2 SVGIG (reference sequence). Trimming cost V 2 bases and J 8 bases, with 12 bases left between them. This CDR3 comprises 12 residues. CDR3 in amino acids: CAWSYGRRGYTF. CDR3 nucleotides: TGTGCCTGGAGTTACGGGCGGAGGGGCTACACCTTC.

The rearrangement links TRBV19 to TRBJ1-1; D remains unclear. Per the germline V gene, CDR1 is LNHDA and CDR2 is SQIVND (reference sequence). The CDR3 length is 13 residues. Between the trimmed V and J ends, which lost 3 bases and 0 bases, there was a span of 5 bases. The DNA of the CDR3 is TGTGCCAGTAGTATCCGGGTGAACACTGAAGCTTTCTTT. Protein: CASSIRVNTEAFF.

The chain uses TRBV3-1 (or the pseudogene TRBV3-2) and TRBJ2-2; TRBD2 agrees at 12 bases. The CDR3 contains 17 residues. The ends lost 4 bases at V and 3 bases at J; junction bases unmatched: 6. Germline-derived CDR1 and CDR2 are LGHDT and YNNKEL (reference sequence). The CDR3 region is CASSRGLAGGYTGELFF. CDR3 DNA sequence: TGTGCCAGCAGCCGTGGGCTAGCGGGAGGGTACACCGGGGAGCTGTTTTTT.

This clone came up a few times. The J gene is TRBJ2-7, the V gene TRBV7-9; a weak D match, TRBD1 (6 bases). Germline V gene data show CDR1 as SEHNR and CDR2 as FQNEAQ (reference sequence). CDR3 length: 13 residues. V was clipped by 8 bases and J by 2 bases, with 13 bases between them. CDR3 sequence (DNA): TGTGCCAGCGCCAGGGGCACCACCTACGAGCAGTACTTC. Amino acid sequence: CASARGTTYEQYF.

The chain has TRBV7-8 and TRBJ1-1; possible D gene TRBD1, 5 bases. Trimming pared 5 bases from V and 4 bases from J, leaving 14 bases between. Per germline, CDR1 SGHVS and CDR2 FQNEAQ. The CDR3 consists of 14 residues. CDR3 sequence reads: CASSVGQGVTEAFF. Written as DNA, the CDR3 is TGTGCCAGCAGCGTCGGACAAGGCGTCACTGAAGCTTTCTTT.

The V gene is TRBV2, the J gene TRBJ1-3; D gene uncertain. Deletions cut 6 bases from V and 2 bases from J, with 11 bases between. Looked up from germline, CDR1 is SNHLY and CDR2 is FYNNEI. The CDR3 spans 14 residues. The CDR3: CASSPTGAGNTIYF. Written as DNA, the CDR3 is TGTGCCAGCAGCCCAACCGGGGCTGGAAACACCATATATTTT.

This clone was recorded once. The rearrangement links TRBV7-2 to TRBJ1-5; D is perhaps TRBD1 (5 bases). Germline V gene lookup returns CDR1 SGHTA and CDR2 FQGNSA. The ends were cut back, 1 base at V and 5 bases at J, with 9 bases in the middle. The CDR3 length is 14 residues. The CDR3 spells CASSLGQGDQPQHF. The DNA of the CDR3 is TGTGCCAGCAGCTTAGGGCAGGGCGATCAGCCCCAGCATTTT.